One and the same sample provided the 30 T cell receptor beta chains below, sequenced in a study of blood T cell repertoires in COVID-19. Assay: immunoSEQ multiplex PCR; the TCRdb copy retains only in-frame clones and omits some. The table records fewer than 500,000 clones, around 87% of them present only once. Sequencing input: PBMCs or T cells enriched from blood (not recorded which). The receptors originated from a man aged 25 to 45 who had recovered from COVID-19.

The genes are TRBV27 and TRBJ1-4; no definite D call. This CDR3 region has 15 residues. V lost 1 base to trimming and J lost 8 bases, with 14 bases between them. CDR1 is MNHEY, CDR2 SMNVEV, per germline (reference sequence). DNA of the CDR3: TGTGCCAGCAGTTTATGGGCCCGGCCGGGGGAAAAACTGTTTTTT. Translating gives CASSLWARPGEKLFF.

The rearrangement uses TRBV6-5 and TRBJ2-5, with TRBD1 as a possible D gene (5 bases). This CDR3 has 11 residues. CDR1 and CDR2 from the germline V gene are MNHEY and SVGAGI. Trimming shortened V by 10 bases and J by 3 bases, and 9 bases separated the two germline ends. CDR3 amino acids: CATATEETQYF. As DNA, the CDR3 is TGTGCCACCGCGACAGAAGAGACCCAGTACTTC.

The chain joins TRBV18 to TRBJ2-1; TRBD2 matches 7 bases. The V gene end was trimmed by 6 bases and the J gene end by 7 bases; junction bases not matched to a gene: 6. The germline CDR1 and CDR2 sequences are KGHSH and LQKENI. The CDR3 runs 13 residues. Here the CDR3 reads CASSSGTKNEQFF. CDR3 bases: TGTGCCAGCTCCTCCGGGACTAAGAATGAGCAGTTCTTC.

This chain uses TRBV7-9 with TRBJ1-4; D gene unclear. The V gene's germline CDR1 is SEHNR and CDR2 FQNEAQ (reference sequence). The CDR3 is 14 residues long. The germline V and J ends were trimmed by 5 bases and 4 bases, with 11 bases remaining between them. The CDR3 DNA reads TGTGCCAGCAGCCCGGTTAGAGGTAATGAAAAACTGTTTTTT. It yields the protein CASSPVRGNEKLFF.

This clone has only one observation. The rearrangement uses TRBV5-5 and TRBJ1-3; D gene unclear. Germline V lookup: CDR1 SGHKS, CDR2 YYEKEE (reference sequence). CDR3 length: 14 amino acids. Trimming removed 6 bases from V and 0 bases from J, with 10 bases in between. DNA for the CDR3: TGTGCCAGCACCCCAGGAAACTCTGGAAACACCATATATTTT. This gives the protein CASTPGNSGNTIYF.

The chain employs TRBV5-1 and TRBJ1-5, with D possibly being TRBD1 (6 bases). The CDR3 spans 18 residues. V was shortened by 0 bases and J by 2 bases, with 18 bases between the two germline ends. The germline V gene encodes CDR1 SGHRS and CDR2 YFSETQ. In nucleotides, the CDR3 is TGCGCCAGCAGCTTGGGGACGACGGGGGGCCAGGGCAATCAGCCCCAGCATTTT. It codes for CASSLGTTGGQGNQPQHF.

This rearrangement joins TRBV6-5 to TRBJ2-5; possibly TRBD1 for D (5 bases). Trimming took 0 bases from V and 10 from J, leaving 9 bases between them. The CDR3 loop spans 12 amino acids. Germline CDR1 is MNHEY and CDR2 is SVGAGI. The chain's CDR3 is CASSYSTGHQYF. As DNA, the CDR3 is TGTGCCAGCAGTTACTCTACAGGCCACCAGTACTTC.

V usage is TRBV14 and J usage is TRBJ1-2, with D possibly TRBD1 on 5 matching bases. The CDR3 has 13 residues. In germline, CDR1 is SGHDN, CDR2 FVKESK. Trimming shortened V by 0 bases and J by 8 bases, and 10 bases separated the two germline ends. The CDR3 DNA reads as TGTGCCAGCAGCCAAGAGGCGGGGCTCGGCTACACCTTC. Translation gives CASSQEAGLGYTF.

The J gene is TRBJ2-1, the V gene TRBV6-5; possibly TRBD1 for D (5 bases). V dropped 7 bases and J dropped 10 bases, with 17 bases sitting between them. The germline CDR1 and CDR2 sequences are MNHEY and SVGAGI. The CDR3 contains 13 residues. In DNA form, the CDR3 reads TGTGCCAGCATTGCCCCCGGAGCAGGGGAGCAGTTCTTC. Translating gives CASIAPGAGEQFF.

The CDR3 DNA follows: TGTGCCAGCAGCTTAGCGGACAGGCCCCAAGAGACCCAGTACTTC. Translating gives CASSLADRPQETQYF. V usage is TRBV7-8 and J usage is TRBJ2-5; 7 bases map to TRBD1. Trimming removed 0 bases from V and 1 base from J; junction bases left unmatched: 2. Looked up from germline, CDR1 is SGHVS and CDR2 is FQNEAQ. The CDR3 has 15 amino acids. Using reference TRBV7-8 and TRBJ2-5 for the parts outside the CDR3, the full variable domain is GAGVSQSPRYKVAKRGQDVALRCDPISGHVSLFWYQQALGQGPEFLTYFQNEAQLDKSGLPSDRFFAERPEGSVSTLKIQRTQQEDSAVYLCASSLADRPQETQYFGPGTRLLVL.

This clone was seen just once. The J gene is TRBJ1-1, the V gene TRBV5-6; the match to TRBD1 covers 9 bases. After removal of 3 bases from V and 3 bases from J, the junction contained 0 bases not matched to a gene. Germline V gene sequence: CDR1 SGHDT, CDR2 YYEEEE. CDR3 size: 13 residues. The CDR3 region is CASSWTGDTEAFF. DNA of the CDR3: TGTGCCAGCAGCTGGACAGGGGACACTGAAGCTTTCTTT.

The chain couples TRBV4-1 to TRBJ2-2, with 14 positions matching TRBD2. Germline CDR1 reads MGHRA; CDR2 reads YSYEKL. CDR3 size: 19 residues. The junction had 9 bases not matched to a gene; V was cut back by 3 bases and J by 3 bases. CDR3 amino acids: CASSQSGLAGGGDTGELFF. CDR3 sequence (DNA): TGCGCCAGCAGCCAGTCAGGACTAGCGGGGGGAGGGGACACCGGGGAGCTGTTTTTT.

V and J are TRBV10-3 and TRBJ1-5, with D unresolved. The CDR3 covers 13 residues. CDR1 is ENHRY and CDR2 is SYGVKD in the germline V gene. Trimming took 3 bases from V and 6 from J, leaving 9 bases between them. CDR3 loop: CAISDSELQPQHF. The CDR3 DNA is TGTGCCATCAGTGACTCCGAGCTTCAGCCCCAGCATTTT.

This clone has just one count. The rearrangement links TRBV19 to TRBJ1-1, with D perhaps matching TRBD1 (5 bases). CDR3 length equals 11 residues. Between the trimmed V and J ends, which lost 7 bases and 5 bases, there was a span of 8 bases. The germline CDR1 and CDR2 sequences are LNHDA and SQIVND (reference sequence). In DNA, the CDR3 is TGTGCCAGTAAAAGGGGAACTGAAGCTTTCTTT. The encoded protein is CASKRGTEAFF.

The V and J genes are TRBV6-5 and TRBJ1-1; D unclear. Germline CDR1 reads MNHEY; CDR2 reads SVGAGI. V lost 0 bases to trimming and J lost 0 bases, with 8 bases between them. This CDR3 is built from 15 residues. The chain's CDR3 is CASSYSGGVNTEAFF. Here the CDR3 DNA reads TGTGCCAGCAGTTACTCGGGTGGAGTGAACACTGAAGCTTTCTTT.

The chain employs TRBV10-2 and TRBJ1-3; TRBD1 aligns across 7 bases. This CDR3 region has 13 residues. V was clipped by 6 bases and J by 7 bases; unmatched bases: 6. Germline CDR1 is WSHSY and CDR2 is SAAADI. Written as DNA, the CDR3 is TGCGCCAGCAGGAGGGACAGCGCGAACACCATATATTTT. Translated: CASRRDSANTIYF.

CDR3 loop: CASSGQDQPQHF. CDR3 nucleotide sequence: TGTGCCAGCTCGGGCCAAGATCAGCCCCAGCATTTT. This chain links TRBV18 with TRBJ1-5, with D unclear. Germline loops: CDR1 KGHSH, CDR2 LQKENI. Trimming pared 6 bases from V and 5 bases from J, leaving 8 bases between. This CDR3 comprises 12 residues.

The chain employs TRBV5-1 and TRBJ1-1; D gene uncertain. Trimming left V 0 bases short and J 4 bases short, with 13 bases between. Germline lookup yields CDR1 SGHRS and CDR2 YFSETQ. The CDR3 is 15 amino acids. For the CDR3, the DNA is TGCGCCAGCAGCTTGGAGGTCGCCCGGGGCACTGAAGCTTTCTTT. It yields the protein CASSLEVARGTEAFF.

This chain connects TRBV10-2 to TRBJ2-3; weak D call: TRBD2 (6 bases). With 6 bases removed from V and 1 base from J, the gap between germline ends came to 14 bases. CDR1 and CDR2 (germline): WSHSY, SAAADI. There are 15 residues in the CDR3. This CDR3 is CASRYASSGTDTQYF. The CDR3 region has the DNA TGCGCCAGCAGATACGCGTCTAGCGGCACAGATACGCAGTATTTT.

The chain combines TRBV5-8 with TRBJ1-6, with a tentative D call TRBD1 (6 bases). Trimming left V 3 bases short and J 6 bases short, with 7 bases between. In germline, CDR1 is SGHTS, CDR2 YDEGEE. The CDR3 runs to 13 residues. The CDR3 here is CASSWGLNSPLHF. In nucleotides, the CDR3 is TGTGCCAGCAGCTGGGGGCTTAATTCACCCCTCCACTTT.

This clone turned up a few times. V gene TRBV5-1 combines with J gene TRBJ2-5, with D tentatively TRBD1 (6 bases). This CDR3 is built from 14 residues. The V gene lost 0 bases and the J gene lost 1 base, with 7 bases spanning the gap. Per the germline V gene, CDR1 is SGHRS and CDR2 is YFSETQ. CDR3 loop: CASSLGQVQETQYF. CDR3 in DNA: TGCGCCAGCAGCTTGGGACAGGTCCAAGAGACCCAGTACTTC.

The rearrangement links TRBV7-9 to TRBJ2-1, with D possibly matching TRBD1 (5 bases). Germline CDR1 is SEHNR and CDR2 is FQNEAQ (reference sequence). V lost 0 bases and J 8 bases, leaving 14 bases between the germline ends. This CDR3 is built from 15 residues. The chain's CDR3 is CASSLARQGFDEQFF. The CDR3 bases are TGTGCCAGCAGCTTAGCGAGGCAGGGTTTCGATGAGCAGTTCTTC.

CDR3 loop: CASIRQNTEAFF. The CDR3 region has the DNA TGTGCCAGCATCAGACAGAACACTGAAGCTTTCTTT. The chain is built from TRBV6-5 and TRBJ1-1; unclear D gene. The V gene lost 7 bases and the J gene lost 1 base, with 7 bases spanning the gap. Germline lookup yields CDR1 MNHEY and CDR2 SVGAGI. The CDR3 has 12 amino acids.

The chain couples TRBV5-8 to TRBJ1-5, with 10 bases lining up with TRBD1. The CDR3 spans 15 residues. V lost 3 bases and J lost 6; bases outside the gene matches: 6. Germline V gene sequence: CDR1 SGHTS, CDR2 YDEGEE. The CDR3 here is CASSSGQGKCQPQHF. As DNA, the CDR3 is TGTGCCAGCAGCTCGGGACAGGGGAAGTGTCAGCCCCAGCATTTT. Using reference TRBV5-8 and TRBJ1-5 for the parts outside the CDR3, the full variable domain is EAGVTQSPTHLIKTRGQQATLRCSPISGHTSVYWYQQALGLGLQFLLWYDEGEERNRGNFPPRFSGRQFPNYSSELNVNALELEDSALYLCASSSGQGKCQPQHFGDGTRLSIL.

The gene calls are TRBV6-6 and TRBJ1-6, with TRBD1 matching over 9 bases. After removal of 2 bases from V and 12 bases from J, the junction contained 8 bases not matched to a gene. Germline V gene data show CDR1 as MNHNY and CDR2 as SVGAGI (reference sequence). The CDR3 has 15 amino acids. The DNA for the CDR3 is TGTGCCAGCAGTTACACTACGGACAGGGGACGACCCCTCCACTTT. It yields the protein CASSYTTDRGRPLHF.

The chain carries TRBV6-5 and TRBJ1-2; TRBD1 matches at 7 bases. V lost 7 bases and J lost 1; bases outside the gene matches: 9. The CDR3 covers 15 residues. The germline CDR1 and CDR2 sequences are MNHEY and SVGAGI. The CDR3 DNA reads as TGTGCCAGCATCGGGGGACAGATCCTTAACTATGGCTACACCTTC. Translating it yields CASIGGQILNYGYTF.

This chain connects TRBV6-5 to TRBJ1-2; D unresolved. The CDR3 length is 15 residues. Trimming removed 7 bases from V and 7 bases from J, with 22 bases in between. From germline, CDR1 is MNHEY and CDR2 SVGAGI. The CDR3 protein is CASKGGQTPPGGYTF. The CDR3, as DNA: TGTGCCAGCAAAGGTGGCCAAACACCCCCGGGTGGCTACACCTTC.

The V gene is TRBV10-3, the J gene TRBJ1-1; D gene uncertain. V shed 6 bases and J shed 4 bases, with 15 bases lying between them. The CDR3 sequence is 14 residues long. Germline CDR1 ENHRY, CDR2 SYGVKD. In nucleotides, the CDR3 is TGTGCCATCAGCTCCGGGATTGAATCCACTGAAGCTTTCTTT. Protein: CAISSGIESTEAFF.

This clone has just one count. The chain carries TRBV19 and TRBJ2-7; D may be TRBD2 (5 bases). V was trimmed by 1 base and J by 2 bases, leaving 9 bases between them. Germline CDR1 and CDR2: LNHDA and SQIVND (reference sequence). This CDR3 has 14 residues. CDR3 amino acids: CASSIGGYPYEQYF. The CDR3 DNA is TGTGCCAGTAGTATAGGAGGGTATCCCTACGAGCAGTACTTC.

The chain couples TRBV10-1 to TRBJ2-5, with TRBD2 matching over 7 bases. The CDR3 is 15 amino acids. In germline, CDR1 is WNHNN, CDR2 SYGVQD (reference sequence). The trim removed 6 bases at V and 4 bases at J, leaving 11 bases unmatched. The CDR3 DNA follows: TGCGCCAGCAGCGCTACGACTGGGGGGGGAGAGACCCAGTACTTC. Its translation: CASSATTGGGETQYF.